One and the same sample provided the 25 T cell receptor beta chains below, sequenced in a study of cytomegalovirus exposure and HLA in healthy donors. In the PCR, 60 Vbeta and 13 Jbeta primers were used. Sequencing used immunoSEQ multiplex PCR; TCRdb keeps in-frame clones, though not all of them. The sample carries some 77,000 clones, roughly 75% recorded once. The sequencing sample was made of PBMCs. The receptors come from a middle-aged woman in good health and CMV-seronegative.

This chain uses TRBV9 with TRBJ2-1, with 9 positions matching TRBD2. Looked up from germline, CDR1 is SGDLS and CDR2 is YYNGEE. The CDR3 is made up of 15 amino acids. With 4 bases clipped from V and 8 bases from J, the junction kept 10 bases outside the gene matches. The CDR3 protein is CASSPPGLALDEQFF. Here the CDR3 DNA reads TGTGCCAGCAGCCCTCCGGGACTAGCTCTCGATGAGCAGTTCTTC.

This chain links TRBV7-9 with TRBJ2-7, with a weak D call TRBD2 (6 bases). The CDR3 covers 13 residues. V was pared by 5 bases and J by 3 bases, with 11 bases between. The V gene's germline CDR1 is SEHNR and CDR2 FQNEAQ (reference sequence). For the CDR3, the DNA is TGTGCCAGCAGCCGACTAGACCTCTACGAGCAGTACTTC. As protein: CASSRLDLYEQYF.

The CDR3 nucleotides read TGTGCCAGCAGTTTATCGATGGGGCAATCCGATGGCTACACCTTC. Translated: CASSLSMGQSDGYTF. The chain links TRBV27 to TRBJ1-2, with D possibly matching TRBD1 (5 bases). The CDR3 is 15 amino acids. The V and J ends lost 0 bases and 6 bases respectively, with 14 bases between them. Germline V gene sequence: CDR1 MNHEY, CDR2 SMNVEV (reference sequence).

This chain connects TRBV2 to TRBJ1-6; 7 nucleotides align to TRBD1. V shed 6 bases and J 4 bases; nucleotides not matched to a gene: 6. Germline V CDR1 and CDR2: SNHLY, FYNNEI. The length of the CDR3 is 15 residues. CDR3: CASRPPGGYNSPLHF. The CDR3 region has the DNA TGTGCCAGCAGACCCCCAGGGGGGTATAATTCACCCCTCCACTTT.

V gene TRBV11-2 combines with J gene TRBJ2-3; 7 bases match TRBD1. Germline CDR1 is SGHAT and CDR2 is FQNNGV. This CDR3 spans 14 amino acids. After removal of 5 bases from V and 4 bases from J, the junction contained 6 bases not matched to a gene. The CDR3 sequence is CASSPPTGADTQYF. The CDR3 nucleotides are TGTGCCAGCAGCCCCCCAACAGGGGCAGATACGCAGTATTTT.

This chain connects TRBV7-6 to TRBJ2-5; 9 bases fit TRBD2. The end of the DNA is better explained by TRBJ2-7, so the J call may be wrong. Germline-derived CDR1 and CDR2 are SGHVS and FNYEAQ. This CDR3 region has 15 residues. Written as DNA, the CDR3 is TGTGCCAGCAGCTTAATCGGGACTAGCAACTACGAGCAGTACTTC. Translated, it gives CASSLIGTSNYEQYF.

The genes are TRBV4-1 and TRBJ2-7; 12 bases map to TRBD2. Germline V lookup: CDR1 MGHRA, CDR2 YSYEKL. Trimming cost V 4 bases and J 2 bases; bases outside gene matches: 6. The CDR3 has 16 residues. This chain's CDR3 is CASSLRLAGGTYEQYF. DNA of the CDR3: TGCGCCAGCAGCCTCCGCCTAGCGGGGGGGACCTACGAGCAGTACTTC.

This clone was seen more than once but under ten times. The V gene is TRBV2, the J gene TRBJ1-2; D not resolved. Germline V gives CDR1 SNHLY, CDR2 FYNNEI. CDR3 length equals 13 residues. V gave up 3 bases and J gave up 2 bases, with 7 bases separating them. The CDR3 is CASSDYGNYGYTF. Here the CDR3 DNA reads TGTGCCAGCAGTGATTACGGGAACTATGGCTACACCTTC.

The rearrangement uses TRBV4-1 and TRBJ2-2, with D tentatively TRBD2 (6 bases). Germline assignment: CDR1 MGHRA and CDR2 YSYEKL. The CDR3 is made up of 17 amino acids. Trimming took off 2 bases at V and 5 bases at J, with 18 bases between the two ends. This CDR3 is CASSQRRAGSTTGELFF. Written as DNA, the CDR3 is TGCGCCAGCAGCCAACGGAGGGCAGGCAGTACTACCGGGGAGCTGTTTTTT.

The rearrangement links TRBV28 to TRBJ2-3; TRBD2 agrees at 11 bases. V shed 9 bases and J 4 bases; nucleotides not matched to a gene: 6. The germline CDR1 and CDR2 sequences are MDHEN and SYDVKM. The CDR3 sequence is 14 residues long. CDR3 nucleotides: TGTGCCAGTCTTCCGGGACTAGCGGCAGATACGCAGTATTTT. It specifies CASLPGLAADTQYF. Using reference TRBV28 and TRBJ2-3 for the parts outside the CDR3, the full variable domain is DVKVTQSSRYLVKRTGEKVFLECVQDMDHENMFWYRQDPGLGLRLIYFSYDVKMKEKGDIPEGYSVSREKKERFSLILESASTNQTSMYLCASLPGLAADTQYFGPGTRLTVL.

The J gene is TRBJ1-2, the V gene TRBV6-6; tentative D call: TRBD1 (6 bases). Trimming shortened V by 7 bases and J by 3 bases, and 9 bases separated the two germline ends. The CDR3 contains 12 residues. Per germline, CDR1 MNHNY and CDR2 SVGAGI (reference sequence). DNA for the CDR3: TGTGCCAGCAACAGGGTTGACTATGGCTACACCTTC. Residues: CASNRVDYGYTF.

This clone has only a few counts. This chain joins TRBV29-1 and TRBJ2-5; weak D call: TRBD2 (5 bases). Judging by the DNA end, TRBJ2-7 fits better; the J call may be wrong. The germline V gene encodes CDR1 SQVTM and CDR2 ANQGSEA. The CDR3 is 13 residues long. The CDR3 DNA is TGCAGCGTTGAAGGTAGGGAGCCCTACGAGCAGTACTTC. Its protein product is CSVEGREPYEQYF.

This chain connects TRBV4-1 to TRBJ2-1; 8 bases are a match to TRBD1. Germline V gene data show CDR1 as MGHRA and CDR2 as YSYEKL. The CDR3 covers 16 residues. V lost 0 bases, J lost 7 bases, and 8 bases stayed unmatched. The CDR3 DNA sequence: TGCGCCAGCAGCCAAGATTCGGGCACAGGGGGTAATGAGCAGTTCTTC. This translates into CASSQDSGTGGNEQFF.

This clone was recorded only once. CDR3 DNA sequence: TGCGCCAGCAAAGTTTATACGGAGTACGAGCAGTACTTC. This gives the protein CASKVYTEYEQYF. The chain links TRBV10-2 to TRBJ2-7; D is uncertain. The CDR3 is made up of 13 amino acids. Trimming shortened V by 7 bases and J by 4 bases, and 14 bases separated the two germline ends. Germline values: CDR1 WSHSY, CDR2 SAAADI.

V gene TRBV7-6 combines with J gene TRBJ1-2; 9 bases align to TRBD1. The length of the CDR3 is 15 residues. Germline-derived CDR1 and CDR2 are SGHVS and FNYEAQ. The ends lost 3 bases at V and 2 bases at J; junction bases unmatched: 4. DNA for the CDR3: TGTGCCAGCAGCTTTCAGACAGGGGGAAACTATGGCTACACCTTC. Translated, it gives CASSFQTGGNYGYTF.

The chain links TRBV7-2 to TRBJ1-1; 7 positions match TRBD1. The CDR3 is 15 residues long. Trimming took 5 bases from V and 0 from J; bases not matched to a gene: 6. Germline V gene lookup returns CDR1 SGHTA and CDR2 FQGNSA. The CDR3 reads CASSPTGQLNTEAFF. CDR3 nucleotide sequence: TGTGCCAGCAGCCCCACGGGACAGTTGAACACTGAAGCTTTCTTT.

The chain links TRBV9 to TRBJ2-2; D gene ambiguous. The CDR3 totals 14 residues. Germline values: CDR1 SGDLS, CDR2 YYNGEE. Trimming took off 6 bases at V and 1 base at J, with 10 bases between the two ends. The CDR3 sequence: CASTVSGNTGELFF. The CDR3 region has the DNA TGTGCCAGCACGGTCTCAGGGAACACCGGGGAGCTGTTTTTT.

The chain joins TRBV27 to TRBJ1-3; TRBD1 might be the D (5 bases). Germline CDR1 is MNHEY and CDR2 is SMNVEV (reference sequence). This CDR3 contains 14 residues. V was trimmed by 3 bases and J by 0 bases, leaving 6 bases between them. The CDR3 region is CASSFGGSGNTIYF. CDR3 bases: TGTGCCAGCAGTTTCGGGGGCTCTGGAAACACCATATATTTT.

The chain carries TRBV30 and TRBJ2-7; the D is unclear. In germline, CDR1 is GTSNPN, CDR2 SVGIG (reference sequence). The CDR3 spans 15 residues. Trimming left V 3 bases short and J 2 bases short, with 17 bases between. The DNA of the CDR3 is TGTGCCTGGAGCCCCGAGACTTCTGGCCCCTACGAGCAGTACTTC. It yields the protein CAWSPETSGPYEQYF.

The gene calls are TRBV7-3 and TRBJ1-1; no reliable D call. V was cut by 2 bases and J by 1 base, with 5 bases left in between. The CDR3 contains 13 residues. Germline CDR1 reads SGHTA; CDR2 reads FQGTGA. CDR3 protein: CASSLGANTEAFF. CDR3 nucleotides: TGTGCCAGCAGCTTAGGAGCGAACACTGAAGCTTTCTTT.

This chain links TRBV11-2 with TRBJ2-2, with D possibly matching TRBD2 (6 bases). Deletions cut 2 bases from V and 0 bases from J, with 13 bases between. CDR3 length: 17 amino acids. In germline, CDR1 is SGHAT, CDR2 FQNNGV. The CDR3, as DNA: TGTGCCAGCAGCTTATCCCCGGGACTGTCGAACACCGGGGAGCTGTTTTTT. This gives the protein CASSLSPGLSNTGELFF.

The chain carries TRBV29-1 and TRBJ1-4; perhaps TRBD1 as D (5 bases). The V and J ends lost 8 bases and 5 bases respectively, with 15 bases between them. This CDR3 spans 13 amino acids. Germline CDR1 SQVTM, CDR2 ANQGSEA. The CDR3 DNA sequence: TGCAGCACACGACAGAGTCCAAATGAAAAACTGTTTTTT. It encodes CSTRQSPNEKLFF.

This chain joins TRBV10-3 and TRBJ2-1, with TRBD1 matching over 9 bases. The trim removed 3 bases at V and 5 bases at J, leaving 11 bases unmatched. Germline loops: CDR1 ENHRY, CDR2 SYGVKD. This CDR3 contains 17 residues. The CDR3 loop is CAISDHSRGQGNNEQFF. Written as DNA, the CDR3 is TGTGCCATCAGTGACCATTCAAGGGGACAGGGAAACAATGAGCAGTTCTTC.

As DNA, the CDR3 is TGTGCCAGCAGTTACTCGCGGGCAGGCGGCACAGATACGCAGTATTTT. Amino acid sequence: CASSYSRAGGTDTQYF. The chain is built from TRBV6-6 and TRBJ2-3, with D possibly TRBD2 on 5 matching bases. Trimming removed 0 bases at V and 1 base at J, with 11 bases between. This CDR3 spans 16 amino acids. The V gene's germline CDR1 is MNHNY and CDR2 SVGAGI (reference sequence).

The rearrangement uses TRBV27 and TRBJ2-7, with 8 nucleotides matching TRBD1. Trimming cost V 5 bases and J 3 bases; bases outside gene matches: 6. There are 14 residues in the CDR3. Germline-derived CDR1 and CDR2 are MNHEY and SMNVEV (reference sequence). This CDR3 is CASSRTGLYYEQYF. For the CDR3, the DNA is TGTGCCAGCAGTCGGACAGGGCTTTACTACGAGCAGTACTTC.